These 8 T cell receptor beta chains came from one sample sequenced in a study of shared clonotypes between healthy human individuals. Method: immunoSEQ multiplex PCR; TCRdb's copy keeps in-frame clones and lacks some. The sample yields about 2.3 million clones, approximately 95% seen once. The sample was naive CD4+ T cells from PBMCs. The subset here: CD45RA+ positively selected. These receptors all come from a man between 18 and 35 years old in good health. Some clones in this sample may be carry-over from other donors' samples.

The rearrangement uses TRBV28 and TRBJ2-2, with a weak D call TRBD2 (5 bases). V lost 2 bases, J lost 7 bases, and 29 bases lay in between. Germline V gives CDR1 MDHEN, CDR2 SYDVKM. The CDR3 is 20 residues long. The CDR3 spells CASSLTKEGERAYVDGELFF. For the CDR3, the DNA is TGTGCCAGCAGTTTAACCAAGGAAGGTGAGAGGGCCTACGTCGACGGGGAGCTGTTTTTT.

The chain has TRBV28 and TRBJ2-5; D gene ambiguous. The V and J ends lost 5 bases and 2 bases respectively, with 12 bases between them. Per the germline V gene, CDR1 is MDHEN and CDR2 is SYDVKM. The CDR3 runs 14 residues. The CDR3 coding sequence is TGTGCCAGCAGTCCCCGGGCGGCTCAAGAGACCCAGTACTTC. This translates into CASSPRAAQETQYF.

For the CDR3, the DNA is TGTGCCAGCAGACGCGACAGGGCGAGCAGCTCCTACGAGCAGTACTTC. It encodes CASRRDRASSSYEQYF. This rearrangement joins TRBV2 to TRBJ2-7; 7 bases are a match to TRBD1. The length of the CDR3 is 16 residues. Trimming removed 6 bases from V and 0 bases from J; junction bases left unmatched: 11. Per germline, CDR1 SNHLY and CDR2 FYNNEI.

Worth noting for this clone: Within the sample, other DNA sequences also encode this same CDR3. The chain couples TRBV28 to TRBJ2-7, with D maybe TRBD1 (6 bases). This CDR3 has 15 residues. Germline V gives CDR1 MDHEN, CDR2 SYDVKM. Deletions cut 8 bases from V and 0 bases from J, with 17 bases between. Here the CDR3 DNA reads TGTGCCAGCTCGAGTGGGCAGGGGAGCTCCTACGAGCAGTACTTC. Protein sequence: CASSSGQGSSYEQYF.

The chain recombines TRBV7-7 with TRBJ1-1; D is undetermined. Trimming left V 1 base short and J 3 bases short, with 6 bases between. This CDR3 is built from 13 residues. Germline V gene lookup returns CDR1 SSHAT and CDR2 FNYEAQ (reference sequence). The CDR3 region has the DNA TGTGCCAGCAGCTTAGGGGTAGACACTGAAGCTTTCTTT. It encodes CASSLGVDTEAFF.

This clone has a handful of counts. The chain uses TRBV6-6 and TRBJ1-1; no clear D gene. The CDR3 extends over 11 amino acids. Germline V CDR1 and CDR2: MNHNY, SVGAGI (reference sequence). Trimming took 1 base from V and 9 from J, leaving 6 bases between them. CDR3 residues: CASSYFSQAFF. The CDR3, as DNA: TGTGCCAGCAGTTACTTCTCCCAAGCTTTCTTT.

The V and J genes are TRBV2 and TRBJ1-1, with D tentatively TRBD1 (5 bases). Germline loops: CDR1 SNHLY, CDR2 FYNNEI. The V gene lost 6 bases and the J gene lost 5 bases, with 13 bases spanning the gap. The length of the CDR3 is 13 residues. Written as DNA, the CDR3 is TGTGCCAGCAGCCTCGGCGGGGGGACTGAAGCTTTCTTT. It translates to CASSLGGGTEAFF.

A word on this clone: Other nucleotide sequences in the sample specify the same CDR3. The rearrangement uses TRBV5-1 and TRBJ1-3; D is uncertain. The V gene lost 0 bases and the J gene lost 0 bases, with 7 bases spanning the gap. The CDR3 covers 15 residues. Germline values: CDR1 SGHRS, CDR2 YFSETQ. This CDR3 reads CASSLEQPSGNTIYF. The CDR3 DNA follows: TGCGCCAGCAGCTTGGAACAGCCCTCTGGAAACACCATATATTTT. Drawing the rest from reference TRBV5-1 and TRBJ1-3, the complete variable domain is KAGVTQTPRYLIKTRGQQVTLSCSPISGHRSVSWYQQTPGQGLQFLFEYFSETQRNKGNFPGRFSGRQFSNSRSEMNVSTLELGDSALYLCASSLEQPSGNTIYFGEGSWLTVV.